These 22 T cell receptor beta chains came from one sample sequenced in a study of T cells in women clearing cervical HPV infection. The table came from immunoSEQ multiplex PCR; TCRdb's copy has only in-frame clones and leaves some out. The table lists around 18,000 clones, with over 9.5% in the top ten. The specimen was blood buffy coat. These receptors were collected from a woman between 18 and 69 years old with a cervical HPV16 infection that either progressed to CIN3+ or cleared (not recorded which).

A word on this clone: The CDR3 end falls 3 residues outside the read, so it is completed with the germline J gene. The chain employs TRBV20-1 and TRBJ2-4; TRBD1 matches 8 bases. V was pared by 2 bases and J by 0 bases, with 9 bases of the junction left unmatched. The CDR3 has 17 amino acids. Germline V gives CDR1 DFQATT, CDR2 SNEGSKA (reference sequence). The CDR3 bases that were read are TGCAGTGCTAGAAAGGGGACAGGACCGATAGCCAAAAACATT. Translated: CSARKGTGPIAKNI. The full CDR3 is CSARKGTGPIAKNIQYF.

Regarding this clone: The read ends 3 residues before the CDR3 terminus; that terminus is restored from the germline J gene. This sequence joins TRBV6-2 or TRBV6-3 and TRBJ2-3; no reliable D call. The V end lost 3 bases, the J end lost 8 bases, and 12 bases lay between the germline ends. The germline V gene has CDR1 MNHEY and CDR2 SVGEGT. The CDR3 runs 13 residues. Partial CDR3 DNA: TGTGCCAGCAGTTATGCCAACCCCAGTACG. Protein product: CASSYANPST. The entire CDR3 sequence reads CASSYANPSTQYF.

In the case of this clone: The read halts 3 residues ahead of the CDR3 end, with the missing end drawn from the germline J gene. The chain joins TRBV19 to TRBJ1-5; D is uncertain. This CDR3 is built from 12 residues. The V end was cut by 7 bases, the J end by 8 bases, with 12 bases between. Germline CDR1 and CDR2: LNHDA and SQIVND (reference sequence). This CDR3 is CASKEGAKPQHF. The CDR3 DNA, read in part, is TGTGCCAGTAAAGAGGGTGCCAAGCCC.

The CDR3 DNA, read in part, is TGTGCCAGTAGTACACAGGGTGGGACGAATCAG. Its translation is CASSTQGGTNQ. The CDR3 in its entirety is CASSTQGGTNQLFF. The gene calls are TRBV19 and TRBJ2-2; a weak D match, TRBD1 (6 bases). With the read ending 3 residues before the CDR3 end, the germline J gene is used to fill in that end. This CDR3 spans 14 amino acids. Germline V lookup: CDR1 LNHDA, CDR2 SQIVND (reference sequence).

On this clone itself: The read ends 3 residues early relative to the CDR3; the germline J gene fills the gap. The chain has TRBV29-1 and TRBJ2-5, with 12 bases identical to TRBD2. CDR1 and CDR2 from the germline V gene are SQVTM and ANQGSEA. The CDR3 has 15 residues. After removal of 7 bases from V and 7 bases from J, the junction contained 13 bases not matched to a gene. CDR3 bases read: TGCAGCGCCAAAATGGCTAGCGGGAGGGAGGCGACC. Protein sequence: CSAKMASGREAT. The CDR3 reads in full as CSAKMASGREATQYF.

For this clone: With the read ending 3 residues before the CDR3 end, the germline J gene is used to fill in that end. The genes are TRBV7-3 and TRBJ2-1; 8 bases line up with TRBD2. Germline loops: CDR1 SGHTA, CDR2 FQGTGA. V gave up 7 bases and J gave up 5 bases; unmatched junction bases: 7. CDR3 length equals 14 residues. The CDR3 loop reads CASTAGGRNNEQFF. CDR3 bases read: TGTGCCAGCACCGCGGGAGGAAGGAACAATGAG.

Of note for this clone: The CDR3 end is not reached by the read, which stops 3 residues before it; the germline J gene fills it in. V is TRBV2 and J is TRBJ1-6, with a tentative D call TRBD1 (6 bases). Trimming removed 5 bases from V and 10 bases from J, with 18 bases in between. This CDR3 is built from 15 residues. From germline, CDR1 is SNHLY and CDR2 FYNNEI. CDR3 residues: CASSIGYRELSPLHF. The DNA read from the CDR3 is TGTGCCAGCAGTATCGGGTACAGGGAGTTATCACCC.

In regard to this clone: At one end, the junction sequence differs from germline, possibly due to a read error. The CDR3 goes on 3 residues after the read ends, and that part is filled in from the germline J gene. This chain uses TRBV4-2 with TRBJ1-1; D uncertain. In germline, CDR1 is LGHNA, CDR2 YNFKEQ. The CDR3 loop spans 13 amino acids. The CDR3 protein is CASSQRRQDEAFF. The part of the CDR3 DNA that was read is TGCGCCAGCAGCCAAAGGAGGCAGGATGAA.

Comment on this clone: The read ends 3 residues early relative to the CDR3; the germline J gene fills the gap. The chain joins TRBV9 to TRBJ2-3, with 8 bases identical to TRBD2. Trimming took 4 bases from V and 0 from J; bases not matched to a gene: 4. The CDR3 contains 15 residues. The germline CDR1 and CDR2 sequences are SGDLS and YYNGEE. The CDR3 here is CASSLAGTSTDTQYF. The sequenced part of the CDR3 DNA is TGTGCCAGCAGCCTAGCGGGTACTAGCACAGATACG.

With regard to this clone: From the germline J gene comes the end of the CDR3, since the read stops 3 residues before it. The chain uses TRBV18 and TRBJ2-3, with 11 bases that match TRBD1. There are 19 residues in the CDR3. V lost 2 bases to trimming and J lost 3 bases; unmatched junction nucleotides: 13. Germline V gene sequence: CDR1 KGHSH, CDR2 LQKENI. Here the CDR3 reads CASSPFTRPDRGQTDTQYF. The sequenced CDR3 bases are TGTGCCAGCTCACCATTTACCCGGCCGGACAGGGGGCAGACAGATACG.

This chain's CDR3 is CSAPAGGLYEQYF. The CDR3 bases that were read are TGCAGTGCCCCAGCGGGGGGCTTGTACGAG. This rearrangement joins TRBV20-1 to TRBJ2-7, with 9 bases fitting TRBD2. The read gets to within 3 residues of the CDR3 end, and the germline J gene fills in the rest. With V trimmed by 6 bases and J by 4 bases, 7 bases remained unmatched. The CDR3 length is 13 residues. CDR1 and CDR2 (germline): DFQATT, SNEGSKA (reference sequence).

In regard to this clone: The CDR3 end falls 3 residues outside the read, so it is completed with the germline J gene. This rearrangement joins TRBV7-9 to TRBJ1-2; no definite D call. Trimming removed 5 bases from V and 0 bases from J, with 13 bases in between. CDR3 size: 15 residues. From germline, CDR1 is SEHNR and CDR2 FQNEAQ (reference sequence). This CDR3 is CASSPPGIANYGYTF. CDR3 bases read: TGTGCCAGCAGCCCCCCGGGGATAGCTAACTATGGC. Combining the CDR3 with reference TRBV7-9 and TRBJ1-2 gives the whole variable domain DTGVSQNPRHKITKRGQNVTFRCDPISEHNRLYWYRQTLGQGPEFLTYFQNEAQLEKSRLLSDRFSAERPKGSFSTLEIQRTEQGDSAMYLCASSPPGIANYGYTFGSGTRLTVV.

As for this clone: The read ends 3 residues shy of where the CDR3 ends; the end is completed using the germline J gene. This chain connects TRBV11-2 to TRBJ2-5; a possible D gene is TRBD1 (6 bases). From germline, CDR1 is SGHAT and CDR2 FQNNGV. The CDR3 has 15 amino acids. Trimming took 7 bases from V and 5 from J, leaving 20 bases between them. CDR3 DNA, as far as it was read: TGTGCCAGCACCCCAACAATGGACAGCAGGGAGACC. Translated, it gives CASTPTMDSRET. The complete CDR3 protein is CASTPTMDSRETQYF.

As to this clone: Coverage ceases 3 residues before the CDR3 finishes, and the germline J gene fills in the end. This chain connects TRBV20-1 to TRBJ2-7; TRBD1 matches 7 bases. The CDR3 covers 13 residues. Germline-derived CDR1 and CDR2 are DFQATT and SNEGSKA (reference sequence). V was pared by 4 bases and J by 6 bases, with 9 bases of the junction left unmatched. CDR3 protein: CSAKGAGGIEQYF. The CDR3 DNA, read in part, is TGCAGTGCTAAGGGGGCAGGAGGAATCGAG.

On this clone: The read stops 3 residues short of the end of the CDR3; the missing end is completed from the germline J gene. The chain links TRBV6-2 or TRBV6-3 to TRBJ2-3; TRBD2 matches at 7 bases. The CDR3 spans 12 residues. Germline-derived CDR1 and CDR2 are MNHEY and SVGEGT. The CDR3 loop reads CASSRGEETQYF. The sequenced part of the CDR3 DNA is TGTGCCAGCAGCCGGGGGGAGGAGACG.

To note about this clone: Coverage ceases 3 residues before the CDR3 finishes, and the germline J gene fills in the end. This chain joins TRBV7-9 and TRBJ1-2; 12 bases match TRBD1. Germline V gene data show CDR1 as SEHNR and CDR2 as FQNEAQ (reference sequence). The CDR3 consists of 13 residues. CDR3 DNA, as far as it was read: TGTGCCAGCAGCTTGGGACAGGGGGCAGGC. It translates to CASSLGQGAG. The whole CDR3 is CASSLGQGAGYTF. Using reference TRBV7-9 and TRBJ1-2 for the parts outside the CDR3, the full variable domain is DTGVSQNPRHKITKRGQNVTFRCDPISEHNRLYWYRQTLGQGPEFLTYFQNEAQLEKSRLLSDRFSAERPKGSFSTLEIQRTEQGDSAMYLCASSLGQGAGYTFGSGTRLTVV.

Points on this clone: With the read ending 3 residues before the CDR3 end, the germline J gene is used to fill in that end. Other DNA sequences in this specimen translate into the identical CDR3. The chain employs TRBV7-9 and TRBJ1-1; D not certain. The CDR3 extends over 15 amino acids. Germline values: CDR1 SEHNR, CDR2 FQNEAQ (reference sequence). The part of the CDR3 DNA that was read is TGTGCCAGCAGCTTAGAACTAGCGATGGGAGAGACC. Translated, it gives CASSLELAMGET. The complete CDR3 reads CASSLELAMGETAFF. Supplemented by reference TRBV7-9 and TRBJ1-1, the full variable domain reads DTGVSQNPRHKITKRGQNVTFRCDPISEHNRLYWYRQTLGQGPEFLTYFQNEAQLEKSRLLSDRFSAERPKGSFSTLEIQRTEQGDSAMYLCASSLELAMGETAFFGQGTRLTVV.

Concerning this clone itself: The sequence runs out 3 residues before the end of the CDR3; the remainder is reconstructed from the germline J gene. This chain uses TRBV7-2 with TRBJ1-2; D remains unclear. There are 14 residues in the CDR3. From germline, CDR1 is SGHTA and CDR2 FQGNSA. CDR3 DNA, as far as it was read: TGTGCCAGCAGCTTAGGGCAGGTGGTGTACGAG. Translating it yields CASSLGQVVYE. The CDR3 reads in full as CASSLGQVVYEYTF.

The CDR3 loop reads CASAQGDQPQHF. The CDR3 DNA, read in part, is TGTGCCAGCGCCCAGGGGGATCAGCCC. The genes are TRBV2 and TRBJ1-5; 7 bases fit TRBD1. The read ends 3 residues early relative to the CDR3; the germline J gene fills the gap. This CDR3 spans 12 amino acids. J was trimmed by 5 bases and V by 8 bases; bases with no gene match: 3. The V gene's germline CDR1 is SNHLY and CDR2 FYNNEI.

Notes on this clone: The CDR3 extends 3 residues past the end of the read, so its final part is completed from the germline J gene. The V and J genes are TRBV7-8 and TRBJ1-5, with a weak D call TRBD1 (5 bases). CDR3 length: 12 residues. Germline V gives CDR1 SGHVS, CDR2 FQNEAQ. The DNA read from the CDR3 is TGTGCCAGCAGCTTAACAGGCCTCCCC. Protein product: CASSLTGLP. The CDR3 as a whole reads CASSLTGLPQHF.

The CDR3: CASSGRQGSYNSPLHF. Incomplete CDR3 DNA: TGTGCCAGTAGTGGAAGACAGGGGTCCTATAATTCACCC. The chain has TRBV19 and TRBJ1-6, with TRBD1 matching over 8 bases. Coverage ceases 3 residues before the CDR3 finishes, and the germline J gene fills in the end. Germline CDR1 LNHDA, CDR2 SQIVND (reference sequence). This CDR3 spans 16 amino acids. The V and J ends lost 5 bases and 1 base, in that order; junction bases with no gene match: 4.

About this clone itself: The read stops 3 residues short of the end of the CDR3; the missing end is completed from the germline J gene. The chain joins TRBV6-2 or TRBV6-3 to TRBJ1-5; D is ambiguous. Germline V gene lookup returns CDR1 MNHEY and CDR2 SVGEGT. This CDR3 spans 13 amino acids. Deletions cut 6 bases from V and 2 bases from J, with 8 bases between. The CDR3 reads CASRPLGNQPQHF. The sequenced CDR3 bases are TGTGCCAGCAGACCCCTAGGCAATCAGCCC.